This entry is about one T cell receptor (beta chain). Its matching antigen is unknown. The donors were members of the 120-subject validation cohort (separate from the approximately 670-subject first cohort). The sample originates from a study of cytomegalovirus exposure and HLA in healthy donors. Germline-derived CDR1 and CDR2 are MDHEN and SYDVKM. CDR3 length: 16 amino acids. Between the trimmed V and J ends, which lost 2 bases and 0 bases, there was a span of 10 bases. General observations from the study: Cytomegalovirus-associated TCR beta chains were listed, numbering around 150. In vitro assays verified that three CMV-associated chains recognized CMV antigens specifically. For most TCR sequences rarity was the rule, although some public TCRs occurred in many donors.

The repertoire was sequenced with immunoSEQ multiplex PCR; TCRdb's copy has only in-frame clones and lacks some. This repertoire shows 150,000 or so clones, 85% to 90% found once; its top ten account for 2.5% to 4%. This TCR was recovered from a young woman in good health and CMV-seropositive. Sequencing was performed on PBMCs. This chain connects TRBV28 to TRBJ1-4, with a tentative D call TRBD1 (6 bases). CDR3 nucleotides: TGTGCCAGCAGTTTACAGGGGTTAGCAACTAATGAAAAACTGTTTTTT. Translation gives CASSLQGLATNEKLFF.